This is a list of T cell receptor beta chains from one sample in a study of cytomegalovirus exposure and HLA in healthy donors. Repertoires were generated with immunoSEQ multiplex PCR, while TCRdb's copy carries only in-frame clones and drops some. The data contain some 170,000 clones, around four fifths of them singletons. The sample was PBMCs. These receptors were obtained from a man aged 30 to 45 in good health and CMV-seropositive. The CDR3 runs from the conserved cysteine through the conserved F or W. The D gene is left open where the match is weak. The size of a clone is reported for some rows only, either as once, few or many, or as a class for expanded clones.

d_call	clone_size	j_call	v_call	cdr3_aa	cdr3_nt
-	-	TRBJ1-2	TRBV6-5	CASSYGQGNGYTF	TGTGCCAGCAGTTACGGGCAGGGGAATGGCTACACCTTC
TRBD1	-	TRBJ1-5	TRBV2	CASRQTGSNQPQHF	TGTGCCAGCAGACAGACAGGGAGCAATCAGCCCCAGCATTTT
-	once	TRBJ2-2	TRBV9	CASSANTYNTGELFF	TGTGCCAGCAGCGCAAACACGTACAACACCGGGGAGCTGTTTTTT
TRBD2	-	TRBJ2-6	TRBV7-2	CASSLSAGALSGANVLTF	TGTGCCAGCAGCTTATCAGCGGGGGCGCTGTCTGGGGCCAACGTCCTGACTTTC
TRBD1	few	TRBJ2-7	TRBV18	CASSNDRDSYEQYF	TGTGCCAGCTCAAACGACAGGGACTCCTACGAGCAGTACTTC
-	-	TRBJ2-3	TRBV27	CASGRSRGRSQSDTQYF	TGTGCCAGCGGTCGTAGTAGGGGCCGGTCTCAGTCAGATACGCAGTATTTT
-	few	TRBJ2-7	TRBV6-5	CASSSAAGRSSYEQYF	TGTGCCAGCAGTTCGGCGGCGGGGAGGTCCTCCTACGAGCAGTACTTC
-	-	TRBJ2-7	TRBV6-5	CASSYGQGVYEQYF	TGTGCCAGCAGTTACGGTCAGGGTGTATACGAGCAGTACTTC
TRBD2	-	TRBJ2-7	TRBV2	CASSPSSGGAGEQYF	TGTGCCAGCAGTCCTTCTTCCGGGGGGGCAGGCGAGCAGTACTTC
-	-	TRBJ1-5	TRBV19	CASSIRGGQTNNQPQHF	TGTGCCAGTAGTATACGGGGGGGGCAGACCAACAATCAGCCCCAGCATTTT
-	-	TRBJ2-3	TRBV13	CASSLQRGFTDTQYF	TGTGCCAGCAGCTTGCAACGGGGGTTCACAGATACGCAGTATTTT
-	-	TRBJ1-1	TRBV19	CASSMAGAAPPEAFF	TGTGCCAGTAGTATGGCAGGGGCCGCCCCCCCTGAAGCTTTCTTT
-	-	TRBJ1-6	TRBV7-6	CASSLAVYNSPLHF	TGTGCCAGCAGCTTAGCCGTATATAATTCACCCCTCCACTTT
-	-	TRBJ2-2	TRBV5-6	CASSSDGVSEATGELFF	TGTGCCAGCAGCTCGGACGGGGTGAGCGAGGCTACCGGGGAGCTGTTTTTT
TRBD2	-	TRBJ2-2	TRBV7-2	CASSPRSSGGPLGELFF	TGTGCCAGCAGCCCTCGGAGTAGCGGGGGGCCCCTCGGGGAGCTGTTTTTT
TRBD1	once	TRBJ2-1	TRBV11-2	CASSWDRGPHNEQFF	TGTGCCAGCAGCTGGGACAGGGGGCCGCACAATGAGCAGTTCTTC
-	-	TRBJ2-7	TRBV4-1	CASSHRGSYEQYF	TGCGCCAGCAGCCACCGGGGTTCCTACGAGCAGTACTTC
-	-	TRBJ1-1	TRBV5-1	CASSPGQFDTEAFF	TGCGCCAGCAGCCCCGGACAGTTTGATACTGAAGCTTTCTTT
-	-	TRBJ2-7	TRBV15	CATSSPPGNEQYF	TGTGCCACCAGCAGCCCCCCAGGCAACGAGCAGTACTTC
TRBD1	-	TRBJ2-7	TRBV5-4	CASSWGTGSSYEQYF	TGTGCCAGCAGCTGGGGGACAGGATCCTCCTACGAGCAGTACTTC
-	-	TRBJ2-7	TRBV5-6	CASSHGGRSAGTVGEQYF	TGTGCCAGCAGCCACGGTGGCCGGTCGGCGGGAACGGTGGGCGAGCAGTACTTC
TRBD1	-	TRBJ2-3	TRBV30	CAWSVRQGPDTQYF	TGTGCCTGGAGTGTACGACAGGGCCCAGATACGCAGTATTTT
-	-	TRBJ2-3	TRBV6-5	CASSYGRGGDTQYF	TGTGCCAGCAGTTACGGCAGGGGTGGTGATACGCAGTATTTT
TRBD1	-	TRBJ1-2	TRBV9	CASSVDTGQGAYGYTF	TGTGCCAGCAGCGTAGACACGGGACAGGGGGCATATGGCTACACCTTC
-	-	TRBJ1-6	TRBV30	CAWSTGSGNSPLHF	TGTGCCTGGAGTACCGGGTCTGGTAATTCACCCCTCCACTTT
-	-	TRBJ2-1	TRBV18	CASSPLGGQNEQFF	TGTGCCAGCTCACCACTGGGGGGGCAAAATGAGCAGTTCTTC
-	-	TRBJ2-1	TRBV18	CASSPGAININEQFF	TGTGCCAGCTCACCGGGCGCTATCAACATCAATGAGCAGTTCTTC
TRBD1	-	TRBJ1-2	TRBV9	CASSATGGAEGYTF	TGTGCCAGCAGCGCAACAGGGGGCGCGGAGGGCTACACCTTC
-	-	TRBJ2-7	TRBV18	CASSPRQESSYEQYF	TGTGCCAGCTCACCACGCCAGGAAAGCTCCTACGAGCAGTACTTC
-	-	TRBJ2-1	TRBV4-3	CASSQDLGSEAYNEQFF	TGCGCCAGCAGCCAAGATCTTGGTAGCGAGGCCTACAATGAGCAGTTCTTC
TRBD2	-	TRBJ2-1	TRBV27	CASSHSGTYNEQFF	TGTGCCAGCAGTCATAGCGGGACCTACAATGAGCAGTTCTTC
-	-	TRBJ2-7	TRBV4-2	CASSQDRGSGGYEQYF	TGTGCCAGCAGCCAAGATCGCGGCAGTGGAGGCTACGAGCAGTACTTC
-	-	TRBJ1-4	TRBV7-9	CASSLARVGEKLFF	TGTGCCAGCAGCTTAGCCAGGGTAGGGGAAAAACTGTTTTTT
-	-	TRBJ1-6	TRBV27	CASSSPPGYGARSPLHF	TGTGCCAGCAGTTCCCCCCCCGGGTATGGCGCTAGATCACCCCTCCACTTT
-	-	TRBJ1-4	TRBV4-3	CASSQDYRPTNEKLFF	TGCGCCAGCAGCCAAGATTACAGGCCAACTAATGAAAAACTGTTTTTT